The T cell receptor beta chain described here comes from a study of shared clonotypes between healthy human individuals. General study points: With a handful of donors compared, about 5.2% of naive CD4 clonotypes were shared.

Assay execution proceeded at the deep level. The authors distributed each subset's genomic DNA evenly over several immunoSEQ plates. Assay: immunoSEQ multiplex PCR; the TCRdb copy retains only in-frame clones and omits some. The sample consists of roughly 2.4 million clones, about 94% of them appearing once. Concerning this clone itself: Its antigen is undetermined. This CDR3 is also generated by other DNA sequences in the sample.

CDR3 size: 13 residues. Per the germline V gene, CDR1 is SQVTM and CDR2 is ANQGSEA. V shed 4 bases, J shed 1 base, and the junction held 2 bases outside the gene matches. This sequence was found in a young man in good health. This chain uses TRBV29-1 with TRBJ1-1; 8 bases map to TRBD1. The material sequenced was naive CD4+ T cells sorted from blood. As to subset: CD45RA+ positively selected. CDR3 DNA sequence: TGCAGCGTTGTAGGACAGGGGAACACTGAAGCTTTCTTT. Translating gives CSVVGQGNTEAFF.